The 30 T cell receptor beta chains below all came from one sample that was sequenced in a study of blood T cell repertoires in COVID-19. Assay used: immunoSEQ multiplex PCR; TCRdb lists only in-frame clones, some missing. The repertoire holds about 320,000 clones, 90% seen once, with 2.6% in the top ten. Sequencing used PBMCs or T cells enriched from blood (not recorded which). The receptors were gathered from a man in his sixties who had recovered from COVID-19.

The chain recombines TRBV30 with TRBJ1-6, with 8 bases that match TRBD1. The CDR3 is 16 residues long. The junction had 15 bases not matched to a gene; V was cut back by 6 bases and J by 8 bases. Germline assignment: CDR1 GTSNPN and CDR2 SVGIG (reference sequence). The CDR3 loop reads CACPLLRGRMDSPLHF. CDR3 bases: TGTGCCTGTCCTCTGCTCAGGGGGCGGATGGATTCACCCCTCCACTTT.

The J gene is TRBJ2-2, the V gene TRBV7-3; D ambiguous. V shed 5 bases and J shed 0 bases, with 7 bases lying between them. Germline CDR1 SGHTA, CDR2 FQGTGA. The CDR3 is 14 amino acids. The CDR3 sequence: CASSLTTNTGELFF. The DNA of the CDR3 is TGTGCCAGCAGCCTCACAACGAACACCGGGGAGCTGTTTTTT.

This chain links TRBV7-6 with TRBJ1-5, with D unresolved. CDR1 and CDR2 from the germline V gene are SGHVS and FNYEAQ. V lost 10 bases and J lost 2, with 12 bases in between. The CDR3 spans 13 residues. The CDR3 sequence is CATSQRGNQPQHF. DNA for the CDR3: TGTGCCACTTCGCAGAGGGGCAATCAGCCCCAGCATTTT.

The rearrangement links TRBV6-5 to TRBJ1-5, with D possibly being TRBD1 (6 bases). V lost 6 bases and J lost 4, with 7 bases in between. The CDR3 sequence is 12 residues long. CDR1 is MNHEY, CDR2 SVGAGI, per germline. As DNA, the CDR3 is TGTGCCAGCAGAACAGGGAATCAGCCCCAGCATTTT. This sequence encodes CASRTGNQPQHF.

This chain links TRBV5-6 with TRBJ1-4, with D maybe TRBD1 (5 bases). CDR1 and CDR2 from the germline V gene are SGHDT and YYEEEE. CDR3 length: 14 residues. Trimming took off 1 base at V and 3 bases at J, with 7 bases between the two ends. In DNA, the CDR3 is TGTGCCAGCAGCTTGACAGGCGCTAATGAAAAACTGTTTTTT. Amino acid sequence: CASSLTGANEKLFF.

V and J are TRBV27 and TRBJ2-7; D possibly corresponds to TRBD1 (6 bases). This CDR3 contains 15 residues. The germline V gene encodes CDR1 MNHEY and CDR2 SMNVEV (reference sequence). V was cut by 2 bases and J by 2 bases, with 13 bases left in between. CDR3 protein: CASSLATGPTYEQYF. The CDR3 DNA reads TGTGCCAGCAGTTTAGCAACAGGGCCCACCTACGAGCAGTACTTC.

The chain uses TRBV28 and TRBJ2-7, with 8 bases aligning to TRBD1. There are 18 residues in the CDR3. V shed 5 bases and J 2 bases; nucleotides not matched to a gene: 17. The germline V gene has CDR1 MDHEN and CDR2 SYDVKM. In DNA form, the CDR3 reads TGTGCCAGCAGTATCGAGACGACCGGACAGGGAACCCCCTACGAGCAGTACTTC. It is translated as CASSIETTGQGTPYEQYF.

Only a few counts were recorded for this clone. CDR3 sequence (DNA): TGTGCCAGCAGCGCGACAGGGACCTCCTACAATGAGCAGTTCTTC. As protein: CASSATGTSYNEQFF. The chain has TRBV5-5 and TRBJ2-1; 7 bases map to TRBD1. The CDR3 length is 15 residues. V lost 4 bases, J lost 0 bases, and 4 bases stayed unmatched. Germline values: CDR1 SGHKS, CDR2 YYEKEE (reference sequence).

The genes are TRBV29-1 and TRBJ1-2; D is unresolved. Trimming left V 4 bases short and J 6 bases short, with 12 bases between. The CDR3 runs 12 residues. CDR1 is SQVTM, CDR2 ANQGSEA, per germline. CDR3 nucleotides: TGCAGCGTTGGTGGAGGAGCCCATGGCTACACCTTC. Amino acid sequence: CSVGGGAHGYTF.

This clone was observed once. The gene calls are TRBV6-6 and TRBJ2-5; 7 bases match TRBD2. This CDR3 is built from 16 residues. Per the germline V gene, CDR1 is MNHNY and CDR2 is SVGAGI (reference sequence). The J segment lost 4 bases and the V segment lost 3 bases, leaving 11 bases of the junction unmatched. The CDR3 nucleotides read TGTGCCAGCAGTTATAGCAGCGGGATCCTTTCAGAGACCCAGTACTTC. Protein product: CASSYSSGILSETQYF.

This clone showed up just once. The chain links TRBV5-1 to TRBJ2-5; TRBD1 aligns across 8 bases. The J segment lost 5 bases and the V segment lost 1 base, leaving 7 bases of the junction unmatched. From germline, CDR1 is SGHRS and CDR2 YFSETQ. There are 15 residues in the CDR3. As DNA, the CDR3 is TGCGCCAGCAGCTTGCAGGACAGGGAAGGGGAGACCCAGTACTTC. This encodes CASSLQDREGETQYF.

This clone was picked up one time. The rearrangement links TRBV5-1 to TRBJ1-1; D is uncertain. The CDR3 loop spans 16 amino acids. Trimming took 0 bases from V and 0 from J, leaving 12 bases between them. The germline V gene has CDR1 SGHRS and CDR2 YFSETQ. In DNA, the CDR3 is TGCGCCAGCAGCTTGGTCCTAACTGGGCTGAACACTGAAGCTTTCTTT. Translated, it gives CASSLVLTGLNTEAFF.

This chain joins TRBV9 and TRBJ1-3; D may be TRBD1 (6 bases). V was pared by 1 base and J by 1 base, with 9 bases between. CDR3 length: 15 residues. Germline V lookup: CDR1 SGDLS, CDR2 YYNGEE. This chain's CDR3 is CASSVQQGSGNTIYF. The DNA for the CDR3 is TGTGCCAGCAGCGTACAACAGGGATCTGGAAACACCATATATTTT. Full variable domain (missing parts from reference TRBV9 and TRBJ1-3): DSGVTQTPKHLITATGQRVTLRCSPRSGDLSVYWYQQSLDQGLQFLIQYYNGEERAKGNILERFSAQQFPDLHSELNLSSLELGDSALYFCASSVQQGSGNTIYFGEGSWLTVV.

The rearrangement uses TRBV5-1 and TRBJ1-1, with TRBD1 matching over 9 bases. V shed 0 bases, J shed 0 bases, and the junction held 3 bases outside the gene matches. This CDR3 contains 16 residues. Germline CDR1 and CDR2: SGHRS and YFSETQ. Here the CDR3 reads CASSLAGTGLNTEAFF. The CDR3 region has the DNA TGCGCCAGCAGCTTGGCCGGGACAGGGTTGAACACTGAAGCTTTCTTT.

The chain links TRBV2 to TRBJ2-7; a weak D match, TRBD2 (6 bases). Germline assignment: CDR1 SNHLY and CDR2 FYNNEI. This CDR3 spans 12 amino acids. V was trimmed by 4 bases and J by 3 bases, leaving 7 bases between them. This CDR3 is CASSVGGYEQYF. CDR3 bases: TGTGCCAGCAGTGTGGGGGGCTACGAGCAGTACTTC.

The chain links TRBV7-2 to TRBJ2-1, with D unresolved. This CDR3 contains 15 residues. V was pared by 1 base and J by 4 bases, with 11 bases between. Germline loops: CDR1 SGHTA, CDR2 FQGNSA. In DNA form, the CDR3 reads TGTGCCAGCAGCTTAGACGGAGCGCCTTACAATGAGCAGTTCTTC. Residues: CASSLDGAPYNEQFF.

J is TRBJ1-5 and V is TRBV7-6; D not certain. Trimming pared 5 bases from V and 0 bases from J, leaving 8 bases between. The CDR3 covers 14 residues. Germline values: CDR1 SGHVS, CDR2 FNYEAQ. The CDR3: CASSRGDSNQPQHF. The CDR3 bases are TGTGCCAGCAGCCGAGGTGATAGCAATCAGCCCCAGCATTTT.

The rearrangement joins TRBV18 to TRBJ2-7; D might be TRBD1 (5 bases). CDR1 KGHSH and CDR2 LQKENI come from the germline V gene. Trimming took 6 bases from V and 2 from J, leaving 17 bases between them. This CDR3 has 15 amino acids. CDR3 coding DNA: TGTGCCAGCTCCCAGGGCAGCCGTACACCCTACGAGCAGTACTTC. This sequence encodes CASSQGSRTPYEQYF.

The chain uses TRBV7-8 and TRBJ2-7, with 9 bases matching TRBD1. The germline gives CDR1 SGHVS, CDR2 FQNEAQ. The ends lost 5 bases at V and 2 bases at J; junction bases unmatched: 4. The CDR3 has 14 amino acids. CDR3 DNA: TGTGCCAGCAGCCCCCGGGACAGGGCCTACGAGCAGTACTTC. It codes for CASSPRDRAYEQYF. The full variable domain, with the rest looked up from reference TRBV7-8 and TRBJ2-7, is GAGVSQSPRYKVAKRGQDVALRCDPISGHVSLFWYQQALGQGPEFLTYFQNEAQLDKSGLPSDRFFAERPEGSVSTLKIQRTQQEDSAVYLCASSPRDRAYEQYFGPGTRLTVT.

The chain has TRBV3-1 (or the pseudogene TRBV3-2) and TRBJ1-1; 7 bases align to TRBD1. Germline V gives CDR1 LGHDT, CDR2 YNNKEL (reference sequence). The CDR3 contains 15 residues. After removal of 0 bases from V and 6 bases from J, the junction contained 7 bases not matched to a gene. CDR3 in amino acids: CASSQEGLQGAEAFF. In DNA form, the CDR3 reads TGTGCCAGCAGCCAAGAGGGCCTCCAGGGGGCTGAAGCTTTCTTT.

J is TRBJ1-5 and V is TRBV2; D perhaps matches TRBD1 (5 bases). This CDR3 has 15 amino acids. V lost 4 bases and J 6 bases, leaving 16 bases between the germline ends. Germline values: CDR1 SNHLY, CDR2 FYNNEI. The CDR3, as DNA: TGTGCCAGCAGTGCCGACACAGGAGTAGGTCAGCCCCAGCATTTT. This codes for CASSADTGVGQPQHF.

V and J are TRBV29-1 and TRBJ2-2, with 7 bases that match TRBD1. The CDR3 is 15 amino acids. CDR1 SQVTM and CDR2 ANQGSEA come from the germline V gene. The ends lost 6 bases at V and 0 bases at J; junction bases unmatched: 7. CDR3 region: CSVERTGSNTGELFF. CDR3 bases: TGCAGCGTAGAACGGACAGGTTCGAACACCGGGGAGCTGTTTTTT.

The rearrangement links TRBV11-3 to TRBJ1-2; D unresolved. The CDR3 extends over 16 amino acids. V lost 3 bases and J 2 bases, leaving 16 bases between the germline ends. Germline V CDR1 and CDR2: SGHNT, YENEEA. CDR3 DNA sequence: TGTGCCAGCAGCTTTCGAACCGTGGCAGAAAACTATGGCTACACCTTC. This encodes CASSFRTVAENYGYTF.

The V and J genes are TRBV5-1 and TRBJ1-2; 12 nucleotides match TRBD1. Germline V lookup: CDR1 SGHRS, CDR2 YFSETQ. The V and J ends lost 4 bases and 8 bases, in that order; junction bases with no gene match: 12. This CDR3 is built from 16 residues. CDR3: CASSIGTGGRGGGYTF. The CDR3 DNA is TGCGCCAGCAGCATCGGGACAGGGGGCCGGGGAGGAGGCTACACCTTC.

The rearrangement uses TRBV13 and TRBJ1-2, with 7 bases matching TRBD1. Germline assignment: CDR1 PRHDT and CDR2 FYEKMQ (reference sequence). The CDR3 runs to 14 residues. With V trimmed by 5 bases and J by 8 bases, 11 bases remained unmatched. CDR3 DNA sequence: TGTGCCAGCAGCCTCCCGACAGGGACCCCCGGCTACACCTTC. Translated, it gives CASSLPTGTPGYTF.

The rearrangement links TRBV25-1 to TRBJ1-5; D not certain. This CDR3 comprises 14 residues. The V end was cut by 4 bases, the J end by 1 base, with 8 bases between. Germline CDR1 reads MGHDK; CDR2 reads SYGVNS. CDR3 nucleotide sequence: TGTGCCAGCAGTGGGGAGTTCAGCAATCAGCCCCAGCATTTT. It codes for CASSGEFSNQPQHF. The full variable domain, with the rest looked up from reference TRBV25-1 and TRBJ1-5, is EADIYQTPRYLVIGTGKKITLECSQTMGHDKMYWYQQDPGMELHLIHYSYGVNSTEKGDLSSESTVSRIRTEHFPLTLESARPSHTSQYLCASSGEFSNQPQHFGDGTRLSIL.

The V and J genes are TRBV19 and TRBJ1-3; the D gene is possibly TRBD1 (6 bases). Germline CDR1 is LNHDA and CDR2 is SQIVND (reference sequence). This CDR3 contains 14 residues. The germline V and J ends were trimmed by 2 bases and 4 bases, with 9 bases remaining between them. The CDR3 nucleotides are TGTGCCAGTAGTATAACAGGGTGGGGAAACACCATATATTTT. Translated, it gives CASSITGWGNTIYF.

V gene TRBV18 combines with J gene TRBJ1-2; D is perhaps TRBD1 (5 bases). There are 15 residues in the CDR3. With 0 bases removed from V and 6 bases from J, the gap between germline ends came to 14 bases. The germline V gene encodes CDR1 KGHSH and CDR2 LQKENI. CDR3 sequence: CASSPPLGGFNGYTF. In DNA form, the CDR3 reads TGTGCCAGCTCACCACCGCTGGGGGGTTTTAATGGCTACACCTTC.

The V call is TRBV27, the J call TRBJ2-3, with D perhaps TRBD1 (7 bases). The CDR3 consists of 15 residues. Per germline, CDR1 MNHEY and CDR2 SMNVEV (reference sequence). Trimming removed 4 bases at V and 2 bases at J, with 13 bases between. The CDR3 reads CASSSSRGVTDTQYF. The CDR3 DNA is TGTGCCAGCAGTTCGAGCAGGGGGGTCACAGATACGCAGTATTTT.

This clone showed up just a few times. The chain combines TRBV18 with TRBJ2-1; possibly TRBD1 for D (6 bases). V was pared by 3 bases and J by 5 bases, with 8 bases between. The CDR3 totals 13 residues. Germline V CDR1 and CDR2: KGHSH, LQKENI. This CDR3 is CASSPTGDNEQFF. CDR3 nucleotide sequence: TGTGCCAGCTCACCGACAGGAGACAATGAGCAGTTCTTC. Complete variable domain (other parts from reference TRBV18 and TRBJ2-1): NAGVMQNPRHLVRRRGQEARLRCSPMKGHSHVYWYRQLPEEGLKFMVYLQKENIIDESGMPKERFSAEFPKEGPSILRIQQVVRGDSAAYFCASSPTGDNEQFFGPGTRLTVL.